Each of the 16 T cell receptor beta chains below was sequenced from the same sample in a study of blood T cell repertoires in COVID-19. Profiled with immunoSEQ multiplex PCR; TCRdb holds only in-frame clones, not every one. The data hold some 350,000 clones, with around nine tenths observed a single time. What was sequenced was peripheral blood. Receptors were obtained from a woman aged 18-29 years who had recovered from COVID-19.

This clone was detected only once. The CDR3 region is CASSEFWQENTEAFF. CDR3 coding DNA: TGTGCCAGCAGTGAGTTCTGGCAGGAGAACACTGAAGCTTTCTTT. The gene calls are TRBV2 and TRBJ1-1; no clear D gene. CDR3 length: 15 amino acids. Germline V gives CDR1 SNHLY, CDR2 FYNNEI. Trimming left V 3 bases short and J 1 base short, with 12 bases between.

J is TRBJ2-1 and V is TRBV15; D gene ambiguous. Germline V lookup: CDR1 LNHNV, CDR2 YYDKDF (reference sequence). The CDR3 has 15 residues. Deletions cut 2 bases from V and 2 bases from J, with 10 bases between. Written as DNA, the CDR3 is TGTGCCACCAGCAGACGCCACGCTACCTACAATGAGCAGTTCTTC. Translated, it gives CATSRRHATYNEQFF.

The V call is TRBV18, the J call TRBJ1-3, with 7 bases that match TRBD1. This CDR3 is built from 16 residues. V dropped 5 bases and J dropped 0; count of bases not matched to a gene: 7. CDR1 is KGHSH, CDR2 LQKENI, per germline. The chain's CDR3 is CASSSGQAGSGNTIYF. The CDR3 bases are TGTGCCAGCTCAAGCGGACAGGCAGGCTCTGGAAACACCATATATTTT.

This clone was observed a single time. The rearrangement uses TRBV21-1 and TRBJ1-1; the table's D call TRBD1 went unverified against the DNA. TRBV21-1 is a pseudogene locus. This CDR3 has 13 amino acids. CDR3 in DNA: TGTGCCGGATATGGGACACTTAACACTGAAGCTTTCTTT. It yields the protein CAGYGTLNTEAFF.

This chain uses TRBV10-3 with TRBJ2-3, with 10 bases matching TRBD1. Germline V gene lookup returns CDR1 ENHRY and CDR2 SYGVKD. The CDR3 covers 15 residues. The ends lost 0 bases at V and 5 bases at J; junction bases unmatched: 2. CDR3 amino acids: CAISESTGGKDTQYF. The CDR3 DNA is TGTGCCATCAGTGAGTCGACAGGGGGCAAAGATACGCAGTATTTT.

The CDR3 region has the DNA TGTGCCAGCAGACAGGGTTTACCTAATGAAAAACTGTTTTTT. Protein product: CASRQGLPNEKLFF. The chain joins TRBV27 to TRBJ1-4; weak D call: TRBD1 (6 bases). Trimming took 6 bases from V and 3 from J, leaving 11 bases between them. The CDR3 totals 14 residues. Germline V gene sequence: CDR1 MNHEY, CDR2 SMNVEV (reference sequence).

The gene calls are TRBV6-5 and TRBJ2-2, with 9 bases aligning to TRBD1. The junction had 5 bases not matched to a gene; V was cut back by 6 bases and J by 3 bases. The germline CDR1 and CDR2 sequences are MNHEY and SVGAGI. This CDR3 has 15 amino acids. The CDR3 sequence: CASRKTGGDTGELFF. In nucleotides, the CDR3 is TGTGCCAGCAGGAAGACAGGGGGGGACACCGGGGAGCTGTTTTTT.

The CDR3 DNA follows: TGTGCCAGCAGCCTTAGCGTTTCCAATGAGCAGTTCTTC. Protein product: CASSLSVSNEQFF. The genes are TRBV9 and TRBJ2-1, with D perhaps matching TRBD2 (5 bases). Trimming removed 4 bases from V and 6 bases from J, with 11 bases in between. The V gene's germline CDR1 is SGDLS and CDR2 YYNGEE. This CDR3 comprises 13 residues.

This chain joins TRBV28 and TRBJ1-1, with D possibly TRBD1 on 5 matching bases. Germline V gene data show CDR1 as MDHEN and CDR2 as SYDVKM. Trimming pared 5 bases from V and 1 base from J, leaving 14 bases between. The CDR3 is 15 amino acids. CDR3 coding DNA: TGTGCCAGCAGTGAGCCAGGGCCTGGGAACACTGAAGCTTTCTTT. Translated, it gives CASSEPGPGNTEAFF.

This chain uses TRBV6-2 or TRBV6-3 with TRBJ2-3; the match to TRBD1 covers 10 bases. The CDR3 is made up of 15 amino acids. The V segment lost 4 bases and the J segment 4 bases; nucleotides outside the gene matches: 5. Germline-derived CDR1 and CDR2 are MNHEY and SVGEGT. The CDR3 region has the DNA TGTGCCAGCAGTTCCGGGACAGGGGTCTCAGATACGCAGTATTTT. This gives the protein CASSSGTGVSDTQYF.

The chain carries TRBV5-6 and TRBJ1-1, with unresolved D. This CDR3 contains 13 residues. V dropped 5 bases and J dropped 3 bases, with 11 bases sitting between them. Germline V gene data show CDR1 as SGHDT and CDR2 as YYEEEE. The CDR3 region is CASRMEGDTEAFF. The CDR3 region has the DNA TGTGCCAGCAGGATGGAGGGAGACACTGAAGCTTTCTTT.

This clone was observed a single time. The chain links TRBV12-3 or TRBV12-4 to TRBJ1-2, with D possibly TRBD1 on 6 matching bases. With 6 bases removed from V and 4 bases from J, the gap between germline ends came to 12 bases. The CDR3 contains 13 residues. For the CDR3, the DNA is TGTGCCAGCAGGCAACAGGGTACCTATGGCTACACCTTC. Protein sequence: CASRQQGTYGYTF.

CDR3 loop: CATSWLRLGELFF. Here the CDR3 DNA reads TGTGCCACCAGCTGGCTACGACTCGGGGAGCTGTTTTTT. J is TRBJ2-2 and V is TRBV15; no reliable D call. The CDR3 sequence is 13 residues long. Germline lookup yields CDR1 LNHNV and CDR2 YYDKDF (reference sequence). Trimming removed 5 bases at V and 7 bases at J, with 11 bases between.

This clone has just one count. This sequence joins TRBV15 and TRBJ2-1, with a possible D match to TRBD2 (6 bases). The germline gives CDR1 LNHNV, CDR2 YYDKDF (reference sequence). Trimming shortened V by 0 bases and J by 4 bases, and 13 bases separated the two germline ends. This CDR3 has 16 residues. This chain's CDR3 is CATSRDRKLAYNEQFF. The CDR3 coding sequence is TGTGCCACCAGCAGAGATCGGAAACTAGCATACAATGAGCAGTTCTTC.

The chain has TRBV5-1 and TRBJ2-3, with a tentative D call TRBD2 (6 bases). Per the germline V gene, CDR1 is SGHRS and CDR2 is YFSETQ. V lost 2 bases and J 2 bases, leaving 18 bases between the germline ends. The CDR3 runs to 17 residues. In DNA form, the CDR3 reads TGCGCCAGCAGCTTCCCCCAGGAGGGGAGATACACAGATACGCAGTATTTT. Translating it yields CASSFPQEGRYTDTQYF.

The chain employs TRBV6-2 or TRBV6-3 and TRBJ1-2; 9 positions agree with TRBD1. The germline V gene encodes CDR1 MNHEY and CDR2 SVGEGT. V lost 6 bases to trimming and J lost 4 bases; unmatched junction nucleotides: 12. The CDR3 length is 16 residues. The CDR3 loop reads CASSRGTGGAGYGYTF. The CDR3 DNA reads as TGTGCCAGCAGCCGAGGAACAGGGGGCGCGGGCTATGGCTACACCTTC.